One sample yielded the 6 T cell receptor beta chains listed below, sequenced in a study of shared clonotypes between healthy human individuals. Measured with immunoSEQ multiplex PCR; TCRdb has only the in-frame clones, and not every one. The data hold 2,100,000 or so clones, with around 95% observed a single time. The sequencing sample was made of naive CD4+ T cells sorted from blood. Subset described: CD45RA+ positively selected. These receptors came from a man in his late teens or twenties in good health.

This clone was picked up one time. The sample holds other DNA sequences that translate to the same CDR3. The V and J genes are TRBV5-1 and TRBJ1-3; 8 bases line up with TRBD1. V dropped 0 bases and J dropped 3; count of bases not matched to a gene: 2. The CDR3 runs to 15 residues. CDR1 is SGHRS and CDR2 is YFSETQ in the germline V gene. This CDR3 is CASSLEGQGGNTIYF. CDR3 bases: TGCGCCAGCAGCTTGGAAGGACAGGGTGGAAACACCATATATTTT.

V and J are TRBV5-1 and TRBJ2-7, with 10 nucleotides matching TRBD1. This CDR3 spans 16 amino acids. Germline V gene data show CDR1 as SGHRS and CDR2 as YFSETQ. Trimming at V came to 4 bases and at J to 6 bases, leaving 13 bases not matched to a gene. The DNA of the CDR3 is TGCGCCAGCAGCCCGGAATGGGGACAGGGGAGAACCGAGCAGTACTTC. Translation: CASSPEWGQGRTEQYF.

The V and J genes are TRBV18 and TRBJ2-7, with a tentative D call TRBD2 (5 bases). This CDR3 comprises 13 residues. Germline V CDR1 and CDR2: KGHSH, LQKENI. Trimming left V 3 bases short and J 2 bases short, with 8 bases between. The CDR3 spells CASSPREAYEQYF. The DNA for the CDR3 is TGTGCCAGCTCACCCCGGGAAGCCTACGAGCAGTACTTC.

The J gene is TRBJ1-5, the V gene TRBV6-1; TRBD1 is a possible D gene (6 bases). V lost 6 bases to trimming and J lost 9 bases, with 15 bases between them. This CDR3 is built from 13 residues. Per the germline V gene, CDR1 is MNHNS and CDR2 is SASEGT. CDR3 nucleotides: TGTGCCAGCAGAGGGACACCCAATGGGCCCCAGCATTTT. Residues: CASRGTPNGPQHF.

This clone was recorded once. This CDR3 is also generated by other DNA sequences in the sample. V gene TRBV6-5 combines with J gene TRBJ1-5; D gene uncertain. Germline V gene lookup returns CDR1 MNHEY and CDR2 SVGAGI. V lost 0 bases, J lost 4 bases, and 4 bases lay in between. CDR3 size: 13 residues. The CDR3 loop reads CASSYSLNQPQHF. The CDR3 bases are TGTGCCAGCAGTTACTCGCTAAATCAGCCCCAGCATTTT.

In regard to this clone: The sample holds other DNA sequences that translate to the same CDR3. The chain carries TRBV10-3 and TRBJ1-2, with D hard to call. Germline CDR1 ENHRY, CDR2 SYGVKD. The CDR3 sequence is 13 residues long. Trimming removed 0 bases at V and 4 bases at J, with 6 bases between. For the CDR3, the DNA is TGTGCCATCAGTGAGTCGATCCCCTATGGCTACACCTTC. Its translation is CAISESIPYGYTF.